This TCR beta chain was identified in a study of T cells expressing NK-cell markers. Study summary: The authors derived TCR beta repertoires from sorted CD3+CD56+NKG2C+, CD3+CD56+NKG2C- and CD3+CD56-NKG2C+ T cells. Findings and limits, study-wide: The study found these clonotypes also leading the CD3+CD56-NKG2C+ fraction in several donors. Clones of NKG2C+ T cells that had expanded were of unclear HCMV specificity.

A word on this clonotype: Its antigen is as yet unknown.

No DNA is given; TCRdb re-called the 5' RACE reads and lists each CDR3 protein once. This sample's table reports 400,000 to 500,000 distinct CDR3 sequences. Material for sequencing was blood T cells: a sorted CD56 or NKG2C T cell subset, CD4+ or CD8+ T cells, or bulk PBMC T cells (not recorded which). The receptor's source is a woman between 18 and 69 years old in good health.

CDR3 sequence reads: CSVEDSYRGRGPPIWTF. The chain is built from TRBV29-1 and TRBJ1-2; TCRdb's D call of TRBD1 is untestable without DNA. This CDR3 is 17 amino acids long. The germline V gene has CDR1 SQVTM and CDR2 ANQGSEA.